What follows describes a single T cell receptor (beta chain). Its antigen is unknown. Other nucleotide sequences in the sample specify the same CDR3. This entry belongs to a study of Ad26.COV2.S vaccination and SARS-CoV-2 variants. Across the whole study: Vaccine-arm donor from the placebo-controlled COV1001 Ad26.COV2.S trial. Points from the study as a whole: It was reported that spike-specific CD8+ and CD4+ T cell responses were substantially broad after vaccination.

CDR1 and CDR2 (germline): SGHRS, YFSETQ. V shed 1 base and J shed 3 bases, with 7 bases lying between them. The CDR3 has 13 residues. Sequencing used immunoSEQ multiplex PCR; TCRdb keeps in-frame clones, though not all of them. The sample shows roughly 500,000 clones, around nine tenths of them seen only once. The treatment denotes: 15 to 20 received Ad26.COV2.S at low or high dose, single or two shots; a few received placebo; per-sample allocation not given. Collection of samples fell on day 63 after the first vaccine or placebo injection. The TCR originated in a person aged 18 to 59 who received the Ad26.COV2.S COVID-19 vaccine or a placebo. Sequenced here: peripheral blood, sampled in a trial of Ad26.COV2.S vaccine versus placebo. The rearrangement uses TRBV5-1 and TRBJ1-2; D unclear. CDR3 region: CASSLFGDYGYTF. DNA for the CDR3: TGCGCCAGCAGCTTGTTCGGTGACTATGGCTACACCTTC.